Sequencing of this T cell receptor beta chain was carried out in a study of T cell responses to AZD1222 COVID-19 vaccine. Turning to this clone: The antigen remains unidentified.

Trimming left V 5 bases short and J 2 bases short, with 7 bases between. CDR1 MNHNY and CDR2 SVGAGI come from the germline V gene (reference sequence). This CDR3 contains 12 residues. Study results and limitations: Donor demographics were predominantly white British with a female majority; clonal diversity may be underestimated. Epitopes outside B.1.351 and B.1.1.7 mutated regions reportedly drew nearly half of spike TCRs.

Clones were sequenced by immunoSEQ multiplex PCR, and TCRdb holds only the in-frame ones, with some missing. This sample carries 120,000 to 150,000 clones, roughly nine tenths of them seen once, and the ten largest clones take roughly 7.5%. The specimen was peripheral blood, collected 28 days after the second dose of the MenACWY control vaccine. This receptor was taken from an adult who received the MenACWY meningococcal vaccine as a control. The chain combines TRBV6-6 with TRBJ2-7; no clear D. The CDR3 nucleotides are TGTGCCAGCAGTCGAGGCACCTACGAGCAGTACTTC. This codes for CASSRGTYEQYF.